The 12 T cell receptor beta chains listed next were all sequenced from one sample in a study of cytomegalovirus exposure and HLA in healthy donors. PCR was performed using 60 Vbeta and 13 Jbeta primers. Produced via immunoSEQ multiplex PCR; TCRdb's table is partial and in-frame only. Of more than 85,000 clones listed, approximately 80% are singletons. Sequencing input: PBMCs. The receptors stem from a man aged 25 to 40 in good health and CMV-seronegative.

Written as DNA, the CDR3 is TGCGCCAGCAGCGAACACAGGGGTGGAAACACCATATATTTT. It encodes CASSEHRGGNTIYF. The chain uses TRBV5-1 and TRBJ1-3; the match to TRBD1 covers 7 bases. The J segment lost 3 bases and the V segment lost 4 bases, leaving 4 bases of the junction unmatched. The germline V gene encodes CDR1 SGHRS and CDR2 YFSETQ. The CDR3 extends over 14 amino acids.

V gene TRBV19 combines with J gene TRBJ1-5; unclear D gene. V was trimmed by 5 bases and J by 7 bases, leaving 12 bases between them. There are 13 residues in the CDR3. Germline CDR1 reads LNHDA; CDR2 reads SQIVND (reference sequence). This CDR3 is CASSPGLFQPQHF. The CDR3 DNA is TGTGCCAGTAGTCCCGGACTCTTCCAGCCCCAGCATTTT.

The CDR3 DNA is TGCGCCAGCAGCCTACTAACCGGGACAGTCACTGAAGCTTTCTTT. It encodes CASSLLTGTVTEAFF. The chain carries TRBV4-3 and TRBJ1-1; 7 bases match TRBD1. CDR3 length: 15 residues. J gave up 4 bases and V 4 bases, and 9 bases lay outside the gene matches. Germline CDR1 is LGHNA and CDR2 is YSLEER.

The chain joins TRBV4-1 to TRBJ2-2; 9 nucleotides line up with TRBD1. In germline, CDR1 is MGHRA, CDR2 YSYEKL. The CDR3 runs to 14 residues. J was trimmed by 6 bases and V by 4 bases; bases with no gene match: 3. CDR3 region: CASSPGQGPGELFF. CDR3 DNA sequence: TGCGCCAGCAGCCCCGGACAGGGGCCCGGGGAGCTGTTTTTT.

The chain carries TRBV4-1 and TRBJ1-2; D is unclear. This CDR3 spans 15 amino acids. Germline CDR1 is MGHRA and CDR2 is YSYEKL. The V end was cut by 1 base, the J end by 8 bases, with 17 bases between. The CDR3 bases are TGCGCCAGCAGCCAAGGTCCATACAGCCGATTGGGCTACACCTTC. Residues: CASSQGPYSRLGYTF.

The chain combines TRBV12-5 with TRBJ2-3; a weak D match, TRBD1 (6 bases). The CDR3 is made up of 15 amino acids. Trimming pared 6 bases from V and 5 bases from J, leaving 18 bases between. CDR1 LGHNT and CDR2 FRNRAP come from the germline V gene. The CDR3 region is CASGPRDTLGDTQYF. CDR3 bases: TGTGCTAGTGGGCCCCGGGACACACTGGGAGATACGCAGTATTTT.

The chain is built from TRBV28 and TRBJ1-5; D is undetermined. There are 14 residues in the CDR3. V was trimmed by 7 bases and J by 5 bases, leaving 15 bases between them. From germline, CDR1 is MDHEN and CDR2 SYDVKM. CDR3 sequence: CASTLGIGHQPQHF. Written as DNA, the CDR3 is TGTGCCAGCACACTCGGGATAGGTCATCAGCCCCAGCATTTT.

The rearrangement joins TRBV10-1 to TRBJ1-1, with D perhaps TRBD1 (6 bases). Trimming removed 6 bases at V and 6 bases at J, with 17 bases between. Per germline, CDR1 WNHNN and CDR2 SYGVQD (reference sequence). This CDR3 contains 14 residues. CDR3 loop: CASSPRGKLSEAFF. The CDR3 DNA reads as TGCGCCAGCAGCCCCAGGGGCAAGCTCTCTGAAGCTTTCTTT.

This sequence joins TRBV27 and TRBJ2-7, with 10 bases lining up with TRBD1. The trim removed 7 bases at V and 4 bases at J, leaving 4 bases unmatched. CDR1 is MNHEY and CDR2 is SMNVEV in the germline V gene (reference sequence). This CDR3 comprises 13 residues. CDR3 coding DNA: TGTGCCAGCACCCGACAGGGGGCGTACGAGCAGTACTTC. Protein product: CASTRQGAYEQYF.

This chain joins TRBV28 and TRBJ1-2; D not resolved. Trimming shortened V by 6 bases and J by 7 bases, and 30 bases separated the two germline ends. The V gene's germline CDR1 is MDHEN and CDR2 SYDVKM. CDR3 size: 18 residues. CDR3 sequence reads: CASSPGRSFVSPVFGYTF. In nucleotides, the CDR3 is TGTGCCAGCAGCCCCGGCAGGTCGTTTGTGTCACCTGTTTTTGGCTACACCTTC.

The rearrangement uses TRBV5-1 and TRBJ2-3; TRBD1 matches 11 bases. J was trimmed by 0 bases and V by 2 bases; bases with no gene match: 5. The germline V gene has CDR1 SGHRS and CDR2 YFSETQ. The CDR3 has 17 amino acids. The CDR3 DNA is TGCGCCAGCAGCTTAGGGACAGGGGGTGCTAGCACAGATACGCAGTATTTT. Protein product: CASSLGTGGASTDTQYF. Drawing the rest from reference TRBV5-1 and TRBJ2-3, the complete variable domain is KAGVTQTPRYLIKTRGQQVTLSCSPISGHRSVSWYQQTPGQGLQFLFEYFSETQRNKGNFPGRFSGRQFSNSRSEMNVSTLELGDSALYLCASSLGTGGASTDTQYFGPGTRLTVL.

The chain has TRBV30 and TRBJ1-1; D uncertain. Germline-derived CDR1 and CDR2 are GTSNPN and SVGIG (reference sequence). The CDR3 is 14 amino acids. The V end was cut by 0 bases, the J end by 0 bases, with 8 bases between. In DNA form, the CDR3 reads TGTGCCTGGAGTGTCTTCAGGCTGAACACTGAAGCTTTCTTT. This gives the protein CAWSVFRLNTEAFF.